This T cell receptor (beta chain) was found in a study of blood T cells in healthy people across ages (dated by TCRdb to about 2015). Notes on the research overall: In model experiments, template switching captured about one uniquely barcoded TCR beta cDNA molecule for every two T cells. Age-related changes in TCR beta repertoire diversity were measured in the study by deep sequencing normalized with unique cDNA molecular identifiers. Four age groups were formed from the donors: young (average 16 years), middle-aged (more than 35), aged (roughly 59) and long-lived (around 82). To avoid experimental bias, donors of different ages were spread randomly across the sequencing lanes. Two additional independent replicas of 1 million unique cDNA reads from the same blood draw were analyzed for two donors (one aged 18 to 29 and one aged 80 or older).

The donors were roughly 39 Caucasian individuals from Russia, aged roughly 6 to 90 years, who were systemically healthy. Each donor gave about 9.7 milliliters of peripheral blood, drawn into EDTA-treated Vacutainer tubes. PBMCs were isolated by Ficoll-Paque density-gradient centrifugation, with at least 6 million obtained per sample. Trizol reagent was used to extract total RNA from the PBMCs, yielding at least 5.5 micrograms per sample. For every donor, an aliquot of PBMCs went through flow cytometry to measure the percentages of naive CD45RAhigh/CD27high T cells. From its cysteine to its phenylalanine, the CDR3 spans 16 amino acids. CDR3 DNA only is kept here, 48 bases in frame from base 1. Unmatched junction bases come to 7, with V trimmed by 4 bases and J by 2 bases. CDR1 and CDR2 are drawn from the germline V gene: SGHTA, FQGNSA. On this clonotype: Its binding antigen is unknown. Base qualities are missing; no much larger clone stands one base away.

Receptor libraries were prepared by 5' RACE. The run used an Illumina HiSeq 2500. A second PCR of roughly 6 to 11 cycles was run with a J-beta primer mix and a sample-barcoded 5' primer. Each TCR beta cDNA molecule received a unique molecular identifier from a template-switch 5' adaptor carrying 12 random nucleotides. Each sample yielded at least 2.5 million CDR3-containing paired-end reads. All of the RNA was converted into first-strand cDNA using the Mint cDNA synthesis kit, with a TRBC-specific oligonucleotide serving as the primer. After uracil-DNA glycosylase treatment, a first 18-cycle PCR used universal primers M1SS and BC2_uni_R on all cDNA. Turning to the authors' computational methods: For normalization, 1 million high-quality reads, each with a distinct molecular identifier, were randomly selected from each sample. Reads with shared molecular identifiers were discarded instead of being binned into consensus sequences. MiTCR, set to a Q25 quality threshold and the strictest error-elimination algorithm, was used for CDR3 identification, clonotype clustering and error correction. Lower-bound total TCR beta diversity was estimated with a nonparametric unseen species model using Euler transformation. TCRdb took the public reads, trimmed them with fastp at Q25, ran MiXCR for clone calling and kept in-frame beta chains. Each record represents a unique CDR3 protein, reported with the most common genes and DNA among its rows. TCRdb's processing, not the authors', yielded these V and J calls. This sample has 1.6 million or so distinct CDR3 sequences in its table, and around 36% of those were observed once. The top ten constitute about 11% of the sample.

What the study reported, not specific to this receptor: Because donor CMV infection status was unknown, age-related changes in expanded clonotypes were potentially confounded. The percentage of naive T cells measured by flow cytometry correlated strongly with observed TCR beta diversity. Because profiling used bulk unsorted PBMCs, naive and antigen-experienced compartments could not be compared conclusively. Estimates of total diversity from one million sequenced T cells were regarded as lower bounds and underestimates. As age increased, observed TCR beta diversity per million T cells dropped in a roughly linear way, and a significant reduction was already evident by age about 40. The long-lived group showed more naive CD4+ T cells, fewer expanded clones and increased TCR diversity than the aged group, suggesting age selection.

This clonotype originated in a woman aged 25 to 39 in good health. The source material was blood. The rearranged segments are TRBV7-2 and TRBJ2-3, and 9 junction bases match TRBD1. CDR3 protein: CASSSGTGLVTDTQYF. The nucleotides are TGTGCCAGCAGCTCCGGGACAGGGTTAGTCACAGATACGCAGTATTTT.